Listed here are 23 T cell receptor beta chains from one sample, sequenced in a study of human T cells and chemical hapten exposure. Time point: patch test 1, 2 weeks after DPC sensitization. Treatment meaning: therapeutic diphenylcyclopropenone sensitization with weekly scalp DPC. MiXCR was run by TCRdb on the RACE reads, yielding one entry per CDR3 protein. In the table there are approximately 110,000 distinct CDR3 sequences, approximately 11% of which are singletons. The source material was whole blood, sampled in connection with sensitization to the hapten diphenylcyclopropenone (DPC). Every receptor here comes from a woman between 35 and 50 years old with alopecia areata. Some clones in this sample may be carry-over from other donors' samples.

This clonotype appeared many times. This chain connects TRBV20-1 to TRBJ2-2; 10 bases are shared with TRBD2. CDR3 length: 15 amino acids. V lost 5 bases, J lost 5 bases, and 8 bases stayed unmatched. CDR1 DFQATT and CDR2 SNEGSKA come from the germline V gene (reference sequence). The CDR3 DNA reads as TGCAGTGCTGCTGACAGCGGGAGGGGAACCGGGGAGCTGTTTTTT. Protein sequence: CSAADSGRGTGELFF.

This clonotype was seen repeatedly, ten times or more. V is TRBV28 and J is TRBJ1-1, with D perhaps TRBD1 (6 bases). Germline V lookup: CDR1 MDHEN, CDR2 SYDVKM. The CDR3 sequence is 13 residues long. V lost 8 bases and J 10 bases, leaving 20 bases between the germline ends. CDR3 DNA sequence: TGTGCCAGCGGCCTGGGGGCCCCGGACCGAGCTTTCTTT. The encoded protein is CASGLGAPDRAFF.

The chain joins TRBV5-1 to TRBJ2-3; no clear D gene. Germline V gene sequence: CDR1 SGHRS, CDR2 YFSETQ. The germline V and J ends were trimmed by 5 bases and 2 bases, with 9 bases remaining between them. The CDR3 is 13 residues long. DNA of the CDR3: TGCGCCAGCAGAGGTCTACTCACAGATACGCAGTATTTT. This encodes CASRGLLTDTQYF. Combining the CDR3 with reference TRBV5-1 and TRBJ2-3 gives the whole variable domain KAGVTQTPRYLIKTRGQQVTLSCSPISGHRSVSWYQQTPGQGLQFLFEYFSETQRNKGNFPGRFSGRQFSNSRSEMNVSTLELGDSALYLCASRGLLTDTQYFGPGTRLTVL.

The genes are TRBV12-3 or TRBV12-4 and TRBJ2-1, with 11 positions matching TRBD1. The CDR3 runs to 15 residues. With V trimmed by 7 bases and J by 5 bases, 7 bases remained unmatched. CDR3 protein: CASNGRDRGDNEQFF. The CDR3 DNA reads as TGTGCCAGCAATGGCCGGGACAGGGGGGACAATGAGCAGTTCTTC.

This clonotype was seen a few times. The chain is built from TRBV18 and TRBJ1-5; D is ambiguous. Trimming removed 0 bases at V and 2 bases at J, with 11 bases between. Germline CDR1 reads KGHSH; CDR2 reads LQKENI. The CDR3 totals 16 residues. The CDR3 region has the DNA TGTGCCAGCTCACCACCTGTGGGCCTGGGCAATCAGCCCCAGCATTTT. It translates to CASSPPVGLGNQPQHF.

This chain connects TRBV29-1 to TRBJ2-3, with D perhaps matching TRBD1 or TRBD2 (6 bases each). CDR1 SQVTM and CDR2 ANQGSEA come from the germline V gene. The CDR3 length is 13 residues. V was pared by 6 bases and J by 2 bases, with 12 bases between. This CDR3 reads CSVGGRVTDTQYF. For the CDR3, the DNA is TGCAGCGTGGGGGGCAGGGTCACAGATACGCAGTATTTT.

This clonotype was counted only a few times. This CDR3 is CASSLSHYTDTQYF. The CDR3 region has the DNA TGTGCCAGCAGTTTATCGCACTATACAGATACGCAGTATTTT. This sequence joins TRBV27 and TRBJ2-3; no clear D. The CDR3 totals 14 residues. V lost 0 bases to trimming and J lost 3 bases, with 7 bases between them. Germline V lookup: CDR1 MNHEY, CDR2 SMNVEV (reference sequence).

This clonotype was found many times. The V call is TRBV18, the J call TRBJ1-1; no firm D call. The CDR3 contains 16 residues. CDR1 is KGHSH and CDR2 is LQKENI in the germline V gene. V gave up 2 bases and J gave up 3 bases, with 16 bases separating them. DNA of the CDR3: TGTGCCAGCTCACCATTATTTAACAGTGGGGACACTGAAGCTTTCTTT. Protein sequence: CASSPLFNSGDTEAFF.

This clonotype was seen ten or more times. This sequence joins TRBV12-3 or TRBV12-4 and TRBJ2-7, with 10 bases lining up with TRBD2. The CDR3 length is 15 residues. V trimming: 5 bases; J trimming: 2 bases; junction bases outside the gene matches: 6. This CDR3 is CASSRLAGSAYEQYF. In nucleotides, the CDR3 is TGTGCCAGCAGTAGACTAGCGGGCAGTGCCTACGAGCAGTACTTC.

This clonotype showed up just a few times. In nucleotides, the CDR3 is TGCGCCAGCAGCCAAGAGGGGGGACAGGGCGTACGGCCCCAGCATTTT. This sequence encodes CASSQEGGQGVRPQHF. The rearrangement links TRBV4-1 to TRBJ1-5, with 9 bases matching TRBD1. Germline assignment: CDR1 MGHRA and CDR2 YSYEKL. The CDR3 has 16 amino acids. Trimming cost V 0 bases and J 9 bases; bases outside gene matches: 9.

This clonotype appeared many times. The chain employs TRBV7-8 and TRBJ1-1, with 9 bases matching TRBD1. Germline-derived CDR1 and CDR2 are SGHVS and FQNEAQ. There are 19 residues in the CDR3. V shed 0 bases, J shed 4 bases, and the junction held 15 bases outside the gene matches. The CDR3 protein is CASSLAGGTGFSSSTEAFF. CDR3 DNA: TGTGCCAGCAGCTTAGCCGGCGGGACAGGGTTTTCTTCGAGCACTGAAGCTTTCTTT.

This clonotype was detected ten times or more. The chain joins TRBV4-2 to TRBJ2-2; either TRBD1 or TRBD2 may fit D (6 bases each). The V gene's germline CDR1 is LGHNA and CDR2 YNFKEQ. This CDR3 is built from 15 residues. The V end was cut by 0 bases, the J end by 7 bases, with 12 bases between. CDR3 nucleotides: TGTGCCAGCAGCCAAGATATTAGGGGGGACGGGGAGCTGTTTTTT. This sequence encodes CASSQDIRGDGELFF.

CDR3 sequence reads: CASSPGPPELNTEAFF. The CDR3 bases are TGTGCCAGCAGTCCCGGCCCCCCCGAGTTGAACACTGAAGCTTTCTTT. This chain uses TRBV27 with TRBJ1-1; D gene ambiguous. Germline CDR1 and CDR2: MNHEY and SMNVEV (reference sequence). The CDR3 is 16 amino acids. V was pared by 5 bases and J by 0 bases, with 16 bases between.

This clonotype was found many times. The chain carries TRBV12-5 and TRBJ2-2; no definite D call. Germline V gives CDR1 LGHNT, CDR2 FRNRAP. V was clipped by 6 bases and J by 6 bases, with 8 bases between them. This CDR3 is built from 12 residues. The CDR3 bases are TGTGCTAGTGGATACAGCGCCGGGGAGCTGTTTTTT. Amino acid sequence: CASGYSAGELFF.

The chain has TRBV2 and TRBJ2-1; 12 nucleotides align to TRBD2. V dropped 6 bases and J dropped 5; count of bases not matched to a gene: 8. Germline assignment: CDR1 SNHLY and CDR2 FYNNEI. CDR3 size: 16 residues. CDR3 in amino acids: CASRPGLAGLHNEQFF. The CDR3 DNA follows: TGTGCCAGCAGACCGGGACTAGCGGGCCTCCACAATGAGCAGTTCTTC.

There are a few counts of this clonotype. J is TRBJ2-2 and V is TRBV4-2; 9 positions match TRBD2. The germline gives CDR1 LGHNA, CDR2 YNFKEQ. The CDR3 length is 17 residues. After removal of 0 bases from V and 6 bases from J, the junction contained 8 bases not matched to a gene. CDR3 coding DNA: TGTGCCAGCAGCCAAGATCCGAGGACTAGCGTCCCCGGGGAGCTGTTTTTT. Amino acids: CASSQDPRTSVPGELFF.

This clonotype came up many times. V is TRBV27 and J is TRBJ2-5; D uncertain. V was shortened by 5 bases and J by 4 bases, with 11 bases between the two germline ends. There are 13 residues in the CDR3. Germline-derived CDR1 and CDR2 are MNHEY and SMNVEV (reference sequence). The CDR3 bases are TGTGCCAGCAGTCCGCAGAACGGAGAGACCCAGTACTTC. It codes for CASSPQNGETQYF.

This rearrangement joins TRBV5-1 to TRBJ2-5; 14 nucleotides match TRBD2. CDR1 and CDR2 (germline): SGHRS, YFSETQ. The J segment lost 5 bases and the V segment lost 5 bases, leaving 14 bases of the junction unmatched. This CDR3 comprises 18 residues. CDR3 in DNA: TGCGCCAGCAGTCCCCGAGGACTAGCGGGAGGTTCGGGGGAGACCCAGTACTTC. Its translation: CASSPRGLAGGSGETQYF. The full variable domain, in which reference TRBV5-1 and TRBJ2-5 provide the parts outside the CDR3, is KAGVTQTPRYLIKTRGQQVTLSCSPISGHRSVSWYQQTPGQGLQFLFEYFSETQRNKGNFPGRFSGRQFSNSRSEMNVSTLELGDSALYLCASSPRGLAGGSGETQYFGPGTRLLVL.

In DNA form, the CDR3 reads TGTGCCAGCAGCCCAACCCAGACGCGTGAGCAGTTCTTC. Its protein is CASSPTQTREQFF. The rearrangement joins TRBV11-1 to TRBJ2-1, with D unresolved. The CDR3 sequence is 13 residues long. The V end was cut by 5 bases, the J end by 9 bases, with 14 bases between. In germline, CDR1 is SGHAT, CDR2 FQDESV (reference sequence).

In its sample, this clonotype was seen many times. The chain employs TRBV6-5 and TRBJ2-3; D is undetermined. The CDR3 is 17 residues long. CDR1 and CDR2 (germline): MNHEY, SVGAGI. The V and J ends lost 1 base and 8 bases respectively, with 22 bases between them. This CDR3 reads CASSYFPFTAQDGTQYF. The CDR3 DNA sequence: TGTGCCAGCAGTTACTTCCCATTCACCGCACAAGACGGTACGCAGTATTTT.

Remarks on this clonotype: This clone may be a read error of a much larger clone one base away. CDR3 in amino acids: CACSVLGGTEAFF. The CDR3 DNA is TGTGCCTGTAGTGTACTGGGGGGGACTGAAGCTTTCTTT. V usage is TRBV30 and J usage is TRBJ1-1; the D gene is possibly TRBD1 (5 bases). In germline, CDR1 is GTSNPN, CDR2 SVGIG (reference sequence). The CDR3 covers 13 residues.

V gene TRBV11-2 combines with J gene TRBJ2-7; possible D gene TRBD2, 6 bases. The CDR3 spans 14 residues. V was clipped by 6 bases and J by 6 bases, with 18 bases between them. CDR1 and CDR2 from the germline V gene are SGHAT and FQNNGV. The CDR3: CASSLPGLPIEQYF. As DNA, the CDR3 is TGTGCCAGCAGTTTACCGGGACTTCCTATCGAGCAGTACTTC.

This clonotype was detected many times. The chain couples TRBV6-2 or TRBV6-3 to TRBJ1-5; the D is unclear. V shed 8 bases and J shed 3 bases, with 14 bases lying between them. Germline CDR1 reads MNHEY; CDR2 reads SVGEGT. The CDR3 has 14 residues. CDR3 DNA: TGTGCCAGCGAGAGATCAGGATCCAATCAGCCCCAGCATTTT. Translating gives CASERSGSNQPQHF.